The 20 T cell receptor beta chains below all came from one sample that was sequenced in a study of graft-versus-host responses after intestinal transplantation. Clones were read by immunoSEQ multiplex PCR, and TCRdb kept only the in-frame ones, dropping some. The sample shows 30,000 to 40,000 clones, approximately 94% of them seen only once. These receptors have no identified antigens. This specimen was unstimulated CD4+ T cells sorted from spleen or lymph node cells, taken before transplant. These receptor sequences come from a human donor who was the organ donor for an intestinal transplant.

The chain recombines TRBV4-3 with TRBJ2-1; D is possibly TRBD1 or TRBD2 (7 bases each). CDR1 is LGHNA and CDR2 is YSLEER in the germline V gene. V lost 6 bases, J lost 4 bases, and 22 bases lay in between. The CDR3 has 17 amino acids. CDR3 sequence reads: CASSPSGGVFGYNEQFF. CDR3 DNA sequence: TGCGCCAGCAGTCCCTCAGGGGGGGTGTTCGGTTACAATGAGCAGTTCTTC.

This chain uses TRBV5-1 with TRBJ1-1; 8 bases fit TRBD1. Germline CDR1 reads SGHRS; CDR2 reads YFSETQ. Trimming removed 2 bases from V and 4 bases from J; junction bases left unmatched: 7. CDR3 length equals 15 residues. The CDR3 reads CASSFRPTGGTEAFF. The CDR3 coding sequence is TGCGCCAGCAGCTTTCGCCCTACAGGGGGCACTGAAGCTTTCTTT.

J is TRBJ2-7 and V is TRBV19, with D perhaps TRBD1 (5 bases). The V and J ends lost 5 bases and 2 bases respectively, with 10 bases between them. Germline CDR1 is LNHDA and CDR2 is SQIVND (reference sequence). The length of the CDR3 is 13 residues. The CDR3 region is CASSPSTAYEQYF. For the CDR3, the DNA is TGTGCCAGTAGTCCATCGACAGCCTACGAGCAGTACTTC.

This chain uses TRBV5-1 with TRBJ2-1; 8 bases map to TRBD2. Germline assignment: CDR1 SGHRS and CDR2 YFSETQ. The CDR3 is 14 residues long. The junction had 4 bases not matched to a gene; V was cut back by 6 bases and J by 2 bases. CDR3 sequence reads: CASNRGGPYNEQFF. CDR3 nucleotide sequence: TGCGCCAGCAATCGGGGGGGGCCCTACAATGAGCAGTTCTTC.

The rearrangement links TRBV5-1 to TRBJ2-2, with 11 bases aligning to TRBD2. Looked up from germline, CDR1 is SGHRS and CDR2 is YFSETQ. The CDR3 covers 17 residues. The V segment lost 0 bases and the J segment 7 bases; nucleotides outside the gene matches: 8. The DNA for the CDR3 is TGCGCCAGCAGCTTGGAGGCTAGCGGGGGGCCCAGCGGGGAGCTGTTTTTT. Translation gives CASSLEASGGPSGELFF.

This clone was detected only once. CDR3 bases: TGTGCCAGCAGCGTAGAGGGCAGTATCTATGGCTACACCTTC. Encoded protein: CASSVEGSIYGYTF. The chain links TRBV9 to TRBJ1-2, with D unresolved. Looked up from germline, CDR1 is SGDLS and CDR2 is YYNGEE. The CDR3 is 14 amino acids. V was cut by 0 bases and J by 4 bases, with 10 bases left in between.

V is TRBV5-6 and J is TRBJ2-1, with 7 bases that match TRBD1. Germline lookup yields CDR1 SGHDT and CDR2 YYEEEE. Trimming cost V 5 bases and J 4 bases; bases outside gene matches: 9. The CDR3 is made up of 15 amino acids. The CDR3 sequence is CASRPLAGGYNEQFF. As DNA, the CDR3 is TGTGCCAGCAGACCTCTAGCAGGGGGTTACAATGAGCAGTTCTTC.

The chain recombines TRBV10-3 with TRBJ1-1; D not certain. CDR1 and CDR2 (germline): ENHRY, SYGVKD. The CDR3 totals 15 residues. V shed 0 bases and J shed 1 base, with 9 bases lying between them. CDR3 bases: TGTGCCATCAGTGAGTCGGATCGCTCGAACACTGAAGCTTTCTTT. It translates to CAISESDRSNTEAFF.

J is TRBJ1-2 and V is TRBV6-4, with D possibly being TRBD1 (5 bases). Per germline, CDR1 MRHNA and CDR2 SNTAGT. V was cut by 7 bases and J by 2 bases, with 17 bases left in between. This CDR3 has 15 amino acids. CDR3 sequence reads: CASINTGTANYGYTF. DNA for the CDR3: TGTGCCAGCATCAACACCGGGACGGCAAACTATGGCTACACCTTC.

The chain is built from TRBV25-1 and TRBJ1-4; 8 bases map to TRBD1. Looked up from germline, CDR1 is MGHDK and CDR2 is SYGVNS. V gave up 9 bases and J gave up 4 bases; unmatched junction bases: 7. This CDR3 has 14 residues. CDR3 amino acids: CASCQGADNEKLFF. The CDR3 nucleotides read TGTGCCAGTTGTCAGGGGGCCGATAATGAAAAACTGTTTTTT.

The rearrangement uses TRBV11-2 and TRBJ2-7, with D possibly matching TRBD1 (6 bases). This CDR3 is built from 15 residues. CDR1 SGHAT and CDR2 FQNNGV come from the germline V gene. V was shortened by 2 bases and J by 3 bases, with 14 bases between the two germline ends. The CDR3: CASSLFWQGNYEQYF. CDR3 coding DNA: TGTGCCAGCAGCTTATTCTGGCAGGGGAACTACGAGCAGTACTTC.

The chain uses TRBV6-5 and TRBJ2-2; possibly TRBD2 for D (5 bases). The germline V gene encodes CDR1 MNHEY and CDR2 SVGAGI. This CDR3 comprises 12 residues. Trimming stripped 7 bases from V and 3 bases from J, with 6 bases between. Here the CDR3 reads CASMRDTGELFF. The CDR3 DNA sequence: TGTGCCAGCATGAGGGACACCGGGGAGCTGTTTTTT.

The chain couples TRBV5-1 to TRBJ1-1, with D unclear. Trimming took 2 bases from V and 0 from J, leaving 8 bases between them. This CDR3 is built from 14 residues. Germline CDR1 SGHRS, CDR2 YFSETQ. The CDR3 DNA is TGCGCCAGCAGCTTTGACACTGTGAACACTGAAGCTTTCTTT. Its translation: CASSFDTVNTEAFF.

The chain combines TRBV30 with TRBJ2-3, with D possibly matching TRBD1 (5 bases). V dropped 5 bases and J dropped 1 base, with 22 bases sitting between them. Germline V gene lookup returns CDR1 GTSNPN and CDR2 SVGIG (reference sequence). This CDR3 has 17 amino acids. The CDR3 is CAWGPGANVGGTDTQYF. DNA for the CDR3: TGTGCCTGGGGCCCTGGGGCCAATGTCGGAGGCACAGATACGCAGTATTTT.

The J gene is TRBJ2-3, the V gene TRBV4-3, with TRBD1 identical over 8 bases. The junction had 8 bases not matched to a gene; V was cut back by 1 base and J by 5 bases. The germline CDR1 and CDR2 sequences are LGHNA and YSLEER. The CDR3 consists of 16 residues. CDR3 DNA: TGCGCCAGCAGCCAAGGCGGGCAGGGGGCGATAGATACGCAGTATTTT. It translates to CASSQGGQGAIDTQYF.

The V call is TRBV4-2, the J call TRBJ2-6, with D perhaps matching TRBD1 or TRBD2 (5 bases each). Germline V gene lookup returns CDR1 LGHNA and CDR2 YNFKEQ. Trimming shortened V by 0 bases and J by 0 bases, and 12 bases separated the two germline ends. The CDR3 covers 18 residues. As DNA, the CDR3 is TGTGCCAGCAGCCAAGATCCGGCGAGGGGCTCTGGGGCCAACGTCCTGACTTTC. Encoded protein: CASSQDPARGSGANVLTF.

This chain joins TRBV9 and TRBJ2-3; no definite D call. CDR1 and CDR2 (germline): SGDLS, YYNGEE. The CDR3 runs to 14 residues. V shed 3 bases and J shed 8 bases, with 16 bases lying between them. The CDR3 DNA sequence: TGTGCCAGCAGCGGACCTAAGGACGGTTCTACGCAGTATTTT. Encoded protein: CASSGPKDGSTQYF.

V gene TRBV9 combines with J gene TRBJ2-1; D gene ambiguous. This CDR3 spans 15 amino acids. Germline V gene data show CDR1 as SGDLS and CDR2 as YYNGEE. V gave up 0 bases and J gave up 5 bases, with 12 bases separating them. Written as DNA, the CDR3 is TGTGCCAGCAGCGTAGTAGGGTACATCAACAATGAGCAGTTCTTC. It codes for CASSVVGYINNEQFF.

V usage is TRBV10-3 and J usage is TRBJ2-7; 8 bases are shared with TRBD1. The germline CDR1 and CDR2 sequences are ENHRY and SYGVKD. The ends lost 4 bases at V and 4 bases at J; junction bases unmatched: 6. This CDR3 has 14 residues. CDR3 residues: CAISGGTGFYEQYF. Written as DNA, the CDR3 is TGTGCCATCAGTGGAGGGACAGGTTTTTACGAGCAGTACTTC.

The chain employs TRBV10-3 and TRBJ1-6; D is uncertain. V was trimmed by 7 bases and J by 0 bases, leaving 10 bases between them. Germline-derived CDR1 and CDR2 are ENHRY and SYGVKD. CDR3 length: 15 residues. CDR3 residues: CAIKGSSSYNSPLHF. CDR3 DNA: TGTGCCATCAAAGGGTCTAGCTCCTATAATTCACCCCTCCACTTT.